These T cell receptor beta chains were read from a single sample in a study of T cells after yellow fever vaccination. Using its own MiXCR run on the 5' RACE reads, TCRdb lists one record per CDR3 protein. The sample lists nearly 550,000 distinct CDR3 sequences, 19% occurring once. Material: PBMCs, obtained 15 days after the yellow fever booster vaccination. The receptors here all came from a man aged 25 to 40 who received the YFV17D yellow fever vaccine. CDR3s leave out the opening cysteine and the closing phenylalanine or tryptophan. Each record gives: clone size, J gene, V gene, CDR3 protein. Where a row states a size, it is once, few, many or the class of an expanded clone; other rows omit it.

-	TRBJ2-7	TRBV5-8	ASSPREGGRDEQY
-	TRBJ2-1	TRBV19	ASSRGSSGWGDEQF
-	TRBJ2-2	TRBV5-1	ASSSYSANTGELF
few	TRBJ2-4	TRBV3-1	ASSQEGAGPLKNIQY
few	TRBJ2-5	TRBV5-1	ASSLFGVWREPRETQY
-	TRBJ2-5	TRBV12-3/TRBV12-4	ASRTTGVETQY
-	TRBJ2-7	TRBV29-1	SVLAGEALYEQY
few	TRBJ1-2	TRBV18	ASSQTTGTNVDGYT
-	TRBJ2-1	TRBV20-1	SARGPFGVIDEQF
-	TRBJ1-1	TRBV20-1	SARVVWDLGKAF
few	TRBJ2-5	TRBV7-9	ASSLGPGGTQY
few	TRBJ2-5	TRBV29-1	SVVGLETQY
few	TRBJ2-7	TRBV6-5	ASSYSHVGTRLTYEQY
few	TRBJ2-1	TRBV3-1	ASSGMAGGYNEQF
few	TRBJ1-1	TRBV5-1	ASSLVVGSEAF
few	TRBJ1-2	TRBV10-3	AISESLNGYT
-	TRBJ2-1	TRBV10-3	AISVLAVTNEQF
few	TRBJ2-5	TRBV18	ASSPAGNQETQY
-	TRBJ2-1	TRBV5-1	ASSSVGEYNEQF
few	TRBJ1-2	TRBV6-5	ASSLTANYGYT
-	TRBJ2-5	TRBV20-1	SAFSGGGEGTQY
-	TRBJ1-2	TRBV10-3	AISVMGRVGYT
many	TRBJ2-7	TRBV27	ASSLGTPSYEQY
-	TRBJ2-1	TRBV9	ASSVDRPSGRLNEQF
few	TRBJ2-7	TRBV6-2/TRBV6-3	ASIPSSPEPYEQY
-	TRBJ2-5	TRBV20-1	SARGSGRRETQY
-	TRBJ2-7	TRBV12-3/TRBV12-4	ASSFTLGGDQQY
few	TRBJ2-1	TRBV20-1	SAWQGVSNEQF
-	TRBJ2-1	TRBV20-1	SAAGGPLYNEQF
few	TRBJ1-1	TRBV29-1	SVDPSNTEAF
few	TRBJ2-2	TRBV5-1	ASSFKPNTGELF
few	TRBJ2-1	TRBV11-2	ASRSGTSGRAPYNEQF
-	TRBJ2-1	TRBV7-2	ASSLEWGRGGSEQF
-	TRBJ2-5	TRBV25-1	ASRRMGGETQY
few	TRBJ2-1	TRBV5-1	ASSSGTASSYNEQF
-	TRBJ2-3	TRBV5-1	ASSSRGNTDTQY
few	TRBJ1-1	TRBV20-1	SAPRGRKNTEAF
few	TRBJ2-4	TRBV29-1	SALGGVGGNIQY
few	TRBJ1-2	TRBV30	AWSLSGGRGYGYI
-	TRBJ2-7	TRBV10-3	AIGRGVADYEQY
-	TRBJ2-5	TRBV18	ASSQDGGNQETQY
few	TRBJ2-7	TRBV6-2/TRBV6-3	ATQTPGQYYEQY
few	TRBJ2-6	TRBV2	ASIAGANVLT
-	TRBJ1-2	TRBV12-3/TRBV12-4	ASSPGQELDYT
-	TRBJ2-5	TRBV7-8	ASSFPGEDTQETQY
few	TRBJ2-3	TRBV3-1	ASSQDIGTDTQY
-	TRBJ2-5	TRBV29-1	SVREQAQY
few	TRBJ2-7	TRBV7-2	ASSLAGLIYEQY
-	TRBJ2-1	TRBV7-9	ASSLLGVSYNEQF
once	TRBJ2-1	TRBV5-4	ASSVGGAPNQF
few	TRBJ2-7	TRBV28	ASSIAGGLLEQY
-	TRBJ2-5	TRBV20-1	SALSGTVKETQY
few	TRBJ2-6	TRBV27	AIRGRGANVLT
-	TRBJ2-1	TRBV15	ATSRVFQEIPYNEQF
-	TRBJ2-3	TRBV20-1	SATRGTSTDTQY
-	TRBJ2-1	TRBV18	ASSPQREGSYNEQF
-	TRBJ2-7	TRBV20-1	SASGQGPYEQY
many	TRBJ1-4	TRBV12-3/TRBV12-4	ASSLRATNEKLF
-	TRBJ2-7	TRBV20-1	SASDSGGPSGTYEQY